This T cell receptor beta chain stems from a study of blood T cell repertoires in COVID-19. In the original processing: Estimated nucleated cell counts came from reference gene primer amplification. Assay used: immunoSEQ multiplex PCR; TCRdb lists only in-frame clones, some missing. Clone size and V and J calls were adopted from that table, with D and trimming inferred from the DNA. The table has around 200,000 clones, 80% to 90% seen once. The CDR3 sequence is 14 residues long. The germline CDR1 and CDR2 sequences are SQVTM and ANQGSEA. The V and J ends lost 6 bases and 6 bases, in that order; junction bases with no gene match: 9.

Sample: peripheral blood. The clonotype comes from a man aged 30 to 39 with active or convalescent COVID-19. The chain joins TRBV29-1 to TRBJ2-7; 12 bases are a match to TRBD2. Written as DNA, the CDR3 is TGCAGCGTGAGTTCTAGCGGGAGGGCCAGCGAGCAGTACTTC. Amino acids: CSVSSSGRASEQYF.